This TCR beta chain came from a study of T-cell reconstitution after alpha-beta-depleted transplantation in children. This clonotype has a handful of counts. There are 14 residues in the CDR3. Germline CDR1 is MNHNS and CDR2 is SASEGT. V trimming: 4 bases; J trimming: 5 bases; junction bases outside the gene matches: 6. A TCRbeta library incorporating unique molecular identifiers was prepared. TCRdb redid the calling of the PCR reads with MiXCR, one entry per CDR3 protein. Of approximately 510,000 distinct CDR3 sequences listed, 18% are singletons. Sequenced material: PBMCs from the stem cell graft donor, taken from the stem cell graft. The clonotype was recovered from a human donor who donated a stem cell graft to a child with acute lymphoblastic leukemia. The V call is TRBV6-1, the J call TRBJ1-2; 8 positions match TRBD1. CDR3: CASSGDRGGYGYTF. CDR3 nucleotides: TGTGCCAGCAGTGGAGACAGGGGAGGATATGGCTACACCTTC.